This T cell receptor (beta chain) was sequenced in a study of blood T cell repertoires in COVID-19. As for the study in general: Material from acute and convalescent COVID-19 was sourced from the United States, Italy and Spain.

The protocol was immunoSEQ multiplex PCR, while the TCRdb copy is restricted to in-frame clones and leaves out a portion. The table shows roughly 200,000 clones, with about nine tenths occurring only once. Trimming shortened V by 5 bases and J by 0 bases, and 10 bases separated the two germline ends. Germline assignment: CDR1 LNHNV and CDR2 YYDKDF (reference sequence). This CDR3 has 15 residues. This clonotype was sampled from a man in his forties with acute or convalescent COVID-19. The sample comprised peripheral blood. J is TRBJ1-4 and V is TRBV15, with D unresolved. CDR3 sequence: CATSVDSATNEKLFF. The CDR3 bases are TGTGCCACCAGCGTAGACTCGGCAACTAATGAAAAACTGTTTTTT.